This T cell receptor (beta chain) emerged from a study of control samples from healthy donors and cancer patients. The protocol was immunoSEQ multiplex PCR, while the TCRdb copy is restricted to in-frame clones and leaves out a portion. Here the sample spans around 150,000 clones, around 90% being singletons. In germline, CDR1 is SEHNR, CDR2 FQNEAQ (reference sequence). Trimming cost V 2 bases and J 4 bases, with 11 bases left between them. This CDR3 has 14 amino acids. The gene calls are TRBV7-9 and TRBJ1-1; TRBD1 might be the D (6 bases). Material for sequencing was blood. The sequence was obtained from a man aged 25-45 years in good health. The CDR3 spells CASSLLQGSTEAFF. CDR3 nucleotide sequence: TGTGCCAGCAGCTTATTGCAGGGGAGCACTGAAGCTTTCTTT.